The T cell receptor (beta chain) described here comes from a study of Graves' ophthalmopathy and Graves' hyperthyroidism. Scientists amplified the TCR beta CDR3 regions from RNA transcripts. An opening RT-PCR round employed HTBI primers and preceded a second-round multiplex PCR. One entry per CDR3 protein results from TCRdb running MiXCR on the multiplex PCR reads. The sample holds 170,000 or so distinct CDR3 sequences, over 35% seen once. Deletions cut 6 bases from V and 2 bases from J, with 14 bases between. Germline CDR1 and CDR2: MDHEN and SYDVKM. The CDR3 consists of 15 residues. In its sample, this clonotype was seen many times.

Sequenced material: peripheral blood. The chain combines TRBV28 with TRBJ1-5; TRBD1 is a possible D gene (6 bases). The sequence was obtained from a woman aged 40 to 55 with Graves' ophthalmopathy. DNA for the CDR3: TGTGCCAGCAGACTGTCAGGGGCGGGCAATCAGCCCCAGCATTTT. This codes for CASRLSGAGNQPQHF.